The T cell receptor (beta chain) described here comes from a study of OX40 agonist ivuxolimab in advanced cancers. As for the study in general: At roughly 80% male, the cohort had a mean age of around 56 years, ranging from about 20 to 90.

Germline values: CDR1 WNHNN, CDR2 SYGVQD (reference sequence). The V gene end was trimmed by 5 bases and the J gene end by 0 bases; junction bases not matched to a gene: 6. The CDR3 covers 16 residues. Sequencing was performed with immunoSEQ multiplex PCR; in TCRdb, only in-frame clones are kept and a portion is missing. The profile shows over 70,000 clones, about 88% of them singletons. A single count supports this clone. The specimen was CD4+ or CD8+ T cells sorted from blood, collected in a trial of the OX40 agonist ivuxolimab. The rearrangement links TRBV10-1 to TRBJ2-3; TRBD2 matches 9 bases. The clonotype comes from an adult with an advanced solid tumor such as melanoma, head and neck, liver or kidney cancer. The CDR3, as DNA: TGCGCCAGCAGTTCACCTAGCGGGACTAGCACAGATACGCAGTATTTT. It yields the protein CASSSPSGTSTDTQYF.